The rows below give T cell receptor beta chains drawn from one sample of a study of cytomegalovirus exposure and HLA in healthy donors. TCRdb's table, derived via immunoSEQ multiplex PCR, lists solely in-frame clones and lacks some. This table holds 150,000 to 200,000 clones, under 80% found once. Sequenced: PBMCs. The source of these receptors is a woman in her twenties or thirties in good health and CMV-seronegative. Both conserved end residues are part of each CDR3. D genes are given only for firm matches. Only some rows state a clone size, as once, few, many or a class for expanded clones.

V gene	clone size	D gene	J gene	CDR3 protein	CDR3 DNA
TRBV9	-	-	TRBJ1-1	CASSVGPGTEAFF	TGTGCCAGCAGCGTAGGTCCCGGCACTGAAGCTTTCTTT
TRBV9	-	-	TRBJ1-2	CASSANSNWRGYTF	TGTGCCAGCAGCGCTAATTCGAACTGGCGGGGCTACACCTTC
TRBV30	few	-	TRBJ1-1	CAWSVQELQGNTEAFF	TGTGCCTGGAGTGTACAAGAATTACAGGGGAACACTGAAGCTTTCTTT
TRBV11-3	few	-	TRBJ2-2	CASSLGGENTGELFF	TGTGCCAGCAGCTTAGGCGGTGAAAACACCGGGGAGCTGTTTTTT
TRBV5-1	-	-	TRBJ1-2	CASSLDGQGYGYTF	TGCGCCAGCAGCTTGGACGGCCAGGGCTATGGCTACACCTTC
TRBV7-2	-	-	TRBJ1-1	CASSLVQGMNTEAFF	TGTGCCAGCAGCTTAGTGCAGGGAATGAACACTGAAGCTTTCTTT
TRBV5-4	few	-	TRBJ1-2	CASSLGRQSYGYTF	TGTGCCAGCAGCTTGGGGAGGCAGAGCTATGGCTACACCTTC
TRBV2	-	-	TRBJ2-7	CASSEGLGGGTREQYF	TGTGCCAGCAGTGAAGGGCTGGGGGGAGGAACGCGCGAGCAGTACTTC
TRBV5-1	-	-	TRBJ2-3	CASSLGHPTDTQYF	TGCGCCAGCAGCTTGGGACACCCCACAGATACGCAGTATTTT
TRBV6-5	-	TRBD2	TRBJ2-7	CASSRGVAGDYEQYF	TGTGCCAGCAGTCGGGGCGTAGCGGGGGACTACGAGCAGTACTTC
TRBV12-5	-	TRBD1	TRBJ2-7	CASGLGRGQEQYF	TGTGCTAGTGGTTTGGGCAGGGGGCAGGAGCAGTACTTC
TRBV5-6	-	TRBD1	TRBJ2-1	CASSIGTGTEQFF	TGTGCCAGCAGCATAGGGACAGGGACTGAGCAGTTCTTC